This is a list of T cell receptor beta chains from one sample in a study of response to subunit inactivated influenza vaccine. TCRdb recomputed calls from the RT-PCR reads with MiXCR, one row per CDR3 protein. The repertoire includes about 520,000 distinct CDR3 sequences, less than 7.5% of them detected once, and roughly 14% sits in the top ten. The material sequenced was PBMCs from blood, taken around 25 months after vaccination. These receptors were collected from a man between 45 and 75 years old who received an inactivated influenza vaccine. Each CDR3 is given with its conserved first and last residue. D genes are given only for firm matches. Some rows have no size entry. The others give once, few or many, or a class for an expanded clone.

V gene: TRBV29-1; D gene: NA; clone size: few; J gene: TRBJ1-2; CDR3 DNA: TGCAGCGTCCGACGGGGAGGAAACTATGGCTACACCTTC; CDR3 protein: CSVRRGGNYGYTF
V gene: TRBV28; D gene: TRBD2; clone size: few; J gene: TRBJ2-5; CDR3 DNA: TGTGCCAGCAGCCCCTCCGGCGGCGGGAGGGCCCGGGAGACCCAGTACTTC; CDR3 protein: CASSPSGGGRARETQYF
V gene: TRBV4-2; D gene: NA; clone size: many; J gene: TRBJ1-2; CDR3 DNA: TGTGCCAGCAGCTCAAGCGGATGGGAGGACTACAACTATGGCTACACCTTC; CDR3 protein: CASSSSGWEDYNYGYTF
V gene: TRBV14; D gene: TRBD2; clone size: NA; J gene: TRBJ2-1; CDR3 DNA: TGTGCCAGCAGCCAAGTTTCGAGCGGGAGGCAGTTCTTC; CDR3 protein: CASSQVSSGRQFF
V gene: TRBV4-3; D gene: TRBD1; clone size: many; J gene: TRBJ1-2; CDR3 DNA: TGCGCCAGCAGCCAAGAAGCCCGGTTGGAGGGGGCACGGTATGGCTACACCTTC; CDR3 protein: CASSQEARLEGARYGYTF
V gene: TRBV6-5; D gene: TRBD1; clone size: NA; J gene: TRBJ2-7; CDR3 DNA: TGTGCCAGCAGTTTCGGGACAGGATGGGAGCAGTACTTC; CDR3 protein: CASSFGTGWEQYF
V gene: TRBV5-1; D gene: NA; clone size: NA; J gene: TRBJ1-1; CDR3 DNA: TGCGCCAGCAGCTTGCCCCACGGGGACACTGAAGCTTTCTTT; CDR3 protein: CASSLPHGDTEAFF
V gene: TRBV9; D gene: NA; clone size: once; J gene: TRBJ1-2; CDR3 DNA: TGTGCCAGCACACCCGACGGCCTCCCTTATGGCTACACCTTC; CDR3 protein: CASTPDGLPYGYTF
V gene: TRBV7-9; D gene: NA; clone size: NA; J gene: TRBJ2-7; CDR3 DNA: TGTGCCAGCAGCTTAGTCGAGGGTCCCTACGAGCAGTACTTC; CDR3 protein: CASSLVEGPYEQYF
V gene: TRBV5-1; D gene: TRBD2; clone size: many; J gene: TRBJ2-2; CDR3 DNA: TGCGCCAGCAGCTGGAGACTAGCGGGAGAGGACGGGGAGCTGTTTTTT; CDR3 protein: CASSWRLAGEDGELFF
V gene: TRBV15; D gene: NA; clone size: many; J gene: TRBJ1-5; CDR3 DNA: TGTGCCACCAGCAGAGCTCCCACAGGCAATCAGCCCCAGCATTTT; CDR3 protein: CATSRAPTGNQPQHF
V gene: TRBV7-9; D gene: TRBD1; clone size: many; J gene: TRBJ1-2; CDR3 DNA: TGTGCCAGCAGCTTATTAGGACAGGGCTATGGCTACACCTTC; CDR3 protein: CASSLLGQGYGYTF
V gene: TRBV29-1; D gene: NA; clone size: NA; J gene: TRBJ2-3; CDR3 DNA: TGCAGCGTTGGGGGTCGGGGAACGGATACGCAGTATTTT; CDR3 protein: CSVGGRGTDTQYF
V gene: TRBV3-1; D gene: TRBD2; clone size: few; J gene: TRBJ2-3; CDR3 DNA: TGTGCCAGCAGCAAAAAGCGGGGCCCCTACACAGATACGCAGTATTTT; CDR3 protein: CASSKKRGPYTDTQYF
V gene: TRBV7-2; D gene: NA; clone size: few; J gene: TRBJ2-2; CDR3 DNA: TGTACCAGCAGCTCGAACACCGGGGAGCTGTTTTTT; CDR3 protein: CTSSSNTGELFF
V gene: TRBV5-5; D gene: NA; clone size: few; J gene: TRBJ1-6; CDR3 DNA: TGTGCCAGCAGCTTGGCAGGGTTGAAGGAATCACCCCTCCACTTT; CDR3 protein: CASSLAGLKESPLHF
V gene: TRBV6-2/TRBV6-3; D gene: NA; clone size: NA; J gene: TRBJ2-5; CDR3 DNA: TGTGCCAGCAGTTACGGGCAGAAAGAGACCCAGTACTTC; CDR3 protein: CASSYGQKETQYF
V gene: TRBV6-5; D gene: TRBD1; clone size: NA; J gene: TRBJ2-1; CDR3 DNA: TGTGCCAGCAGTTCCAGGACAGGGGGCTCAAATGAGCAGTTCTTC; CDR3 protein: CASSSRTGGSNEQFF
V gene: TRBV20-1; D gene: TRBD1; clone size: few; J gene: TRBJ2-7; CDR3 DNA: TGCAGTGCTAAGAAGGGGGCAACCCTAGGCGAGCAGTACTTC; CDR3 protein: CSAKKGATLGEQYF
V gene: TRBV12-3/TRBV12-4; D gene: NA; clone size: NA; J gene: TRBJ1-1; CDR3 DNA: TGTGCCAGCAGTTTAGGACAGGCGGTTGCAGACACTGAAGCCTTCTTT; CDR3 protein: CASSLGQAVADTEAFF
V gene: TRBV20-1; D gene: NA; clone size: many; J gene: TRBJ2-3; CDR3 DNA: TGCAGTGCCCTCGAACACACAGATACGCAGTATTTT; CDR3 protein: CSALEHTDTQYF
V gene: TRBV5-1; D gene: TRBD1; clone size: few; J gene: TRBJ2-7; CDR3 DNA: TGCGCCAGCAGTCACAGACAGGGTAGCTTGGGAGAGCAGTACTTC; CDR3 protein: CASSHRQGSLGEQYF
V gene: TRBV2; D gene: NA; clone size: few; J gene: TRBJ1-4; CDR3 DNA: TGTGCCAGCACACAGTATAATGAAAAACTGTTTTTT; CDR3 protein: CASTQYNEKLFF
V gene: TRBV12-3/TRBV12-4; D gene: NA; clone size: many; J gene: TRBJ2-2; CDR3 DNA: TGTGCCAGCAGTTCTCCCACCGGGGAGCTGTTTTTT; CDR3 protein: CASSSPTGELFF
V gene: TRBV14; D gene: NA; clone size: few; J gene: TRBJ2-7; CDR3 DNA: TGTGCCAGCAGTGGGGGTCGCGAGCAGTACTTC; CDR3 protein: CASSGGREQYF